This TCR beta chain comes out of a study of cytomegalovirus exposure and HLA in healthy donors. As for the study in general: Earlier work reported 100 million or so unique TCR beta sequences from about 179 million T cells. Whole-study findings and limits: Other equally common chains were less clonally expanded than HLA-associated TCR beta chains, a later analysis showed. In a later analysis, at a false discovery rate of 0.05, roughly 17,000 TCR beta sequences matched HLA alleles.

The ends lost 6 bases at V and 0 bases at J; junction bases unmatched: 11. This CDR3 region has 16 residues. Germline V lookup: CDR1 SQVTM, CDR2 ANQGSEA. Use of 60 Vbeta and 13 Jbeta primers characterized the PCR. Assay: immunoSEQ multiplex PCR; the TCRdb copy retains only in-frame clones and omits some. The table includes around 150,000 clones, approximately 81% detected once. Although they were nominally healthy when sampled, donors likely had unrecorded immune exposures. In regard to this clone: Its antigen is not identified.

The chain is built from TRBV29-1 and TRBJ2-3; 8 positions match TRBD1. This clonotype originated in a man between 18 and 35 years old in good health and CMV-seronegative. Sample: PBMCs. In DNA form, the CDR3 reads TGCAGCGTGACAGGGGACGCCTTGGCTAGCACAGATACGCAGTATTTT. Residues: CSVTGDALASTDTQYF.